Listed below are T cell receptor beta chains from one sample, sequenced in a study of OX40 agonist ivuxolimab in advanced cancers. Assay: immunoSEQ multiplex PCR; the TCRdb copy retains only in-frame clones and omits some. The sample records 75,000 to 90,000 clones, around 87% being singletons. Here the sequenced sample was CD4+ or CD8+ T cells sorted from blood, taken in a trial of the OX40 agonist ivuxolimab. The receptors stem from an adult with an advanced solid tumor such as melanoma, head and neck, liver or kidney cancer. The CDR3 runs from the conserved cysteine through the conserved F or W. Rows give clone size only sometimes, using once, few, many, or a class for an expanded clone.

NA TRBV7-2 CASSFGGRAETQYF
NA TRBV5-5 CASSLDFQETQYF
NA TRBV6-5 CASSPDRVGHSPLHF
NA TRBV5-1 CASSLAATGNEQFF
NA TRBV21-1 CASSKRDLAGNQETQYF
NA TRBV21-1 CASSKYWADTQYF
few TRBV5-1 CASSLATRAETQYF
NA TRBV29-1 CSSEPGQSYGYTF
NA TRBV29-1 CSVEGGGEGPDTQYF
NA TRBV5-6 CASSLFGESYNEQFF
NA TRBV11-2 CASRGRDSTYEQYF
NA TRBV7-8 CASSLEGVETQYF
NA TRBV21-1 CASSIRDLAGGPPTGELFF
NA TRBV7-3 CASANRAGTEAFF
NA TRBV7-3 CASSFRPDRGSGNTIYF
NA TRBV13 CASSLFQDFLTDTQYF
NA TRBV25-1 CASSESGLAGAYEQYF
NA TRBV7-3 CASSLGTGTDTQYF
NA TRBV7-9 CASSSQGYNEQFF
few TRBV19 CASGTGRDQPQHF
NA TRBV27 CASSNRGGAGTEAFF
NA TRBV6-5 CASSSDYHSSYNEQFF
NA TRBV5-1 CASRYATGGYNEQFF
medium-sized TRBV4-3 CASSQVYGSSYEQYF
few TRBV5-1 CASSLVNTEAFF
NA TRBV11-2 CASSLDSGGVTGELFF
once TRBV18 CASSPPPMQETQYF
NA TRBV6-6 CATLEGAYEQYF
NA TRBV5-1 CASSFGTSGAYNEQFF
NA TRBV7-9 CASSLAPTGVTNEKLFF
NA TRBV29-1 CSVEGQGYEQYF
NA TRBV2 CASRVTYQETQYF
NA TRBV5-1 CASSSDGQYTEAFF
NA TRBV5-1 CASNLDRDTEAFF
NA TRBV4-3 CASSHQREWEQYF
NA TRBV7-2 CASSPSGIKLSTDTQYF
NA TRBV2 CASIQGPENEKLFF
once TRBV6-5 CASSPGQYYGYTF
NA TRBV6-5 CASSSPGTTSFNEQFF
NA TRBV7-6 CASSSIPSVGSTVWRGTDTQYF